What follows are 27 T cell receptor beta chains derived from one specimen sequenced in a study of metastatic and nonmetastatic thyroid tumors. TCRdb reprocessed the PCR reads via MiXCR. The repertoire includes 15,000 to 20,000 clones, about 24% of them detected once, and around 7.5% sits in the top ten. Each patient came to thyroid surgery without any prior treatment (of any kind). Material: adjacent normal tissue. These receptors came from a female donor with papillary thyroid cancer or a benign thyroid nodule (not recorded which). Some clones in this sample may be carry-over from other donors' samples.

Comments on this clone: Germline and junction disagree at one end, which may indicate a read error. The gene calls are TRBV20-1 and TRBJ1-4; TRBD1 aligns across 8 bases. The CDR3 has 15 amino acids. Germline V gene lookup returns CDR1 DFQATT and CDR2 SNEGSKA (reference sequence). In DNA form, the CDR3 reads TGCAGTGCTCGCCCTCCGACAGGGGCCCTGGAAAAACTGGTTTTC. Protein sequence: CSARPPTGALEKLVF.

Regarding this clone: At one of its ends the junction is not consistent with the germline gene, which may arise from a read error. V gene TRBV11-1 combines with J gene TRBJ2-3; D call uncertain. The CDR3 is made up of 15 amino acids. Germline CDR1 and CDR2: SGHAT and FQDESV (reference sequence). The CDR3 spells CASSLVAVVTDTQCF. The CDR3 region has the DNA TGTGCCAGCAGCTTAGTTGCGGTAGTTACAGATACGCAGTGTTTT.

This clone turned up a few times. V and J are TRBV7-8 and TRBJ2-7; 8 positions match TRBD1. The J segment lost 2 bases and the V segment lost 5 bases, leaving 5 bases of the junction unmatched. Germline values: CDR1 SGHVS, CDR2 FQNEAQ. This CDR3 is built from 14 residues. The CDR3: CASSLDRVTYEQYF. The CDR3 coding sequence is TGTGCCAGCAGCCTGGACAGGGTGACCTACGAGCAGTACTTC. The complete variable domain, with remaining parts taken from reference TRBV7-8 and TRBJ2-7, reads GAGVSQSPRYKVAKRGQDVALRCDPISGHVSLFWYQQALGQGPEFLTYFQNEAQLDKSGLPSDRFFAERPEGSVSTLKIQRTQQEDSAVYLCASSLDRVTYEQYFGPGTRLTVT.

This clone was seen repeatedly, ten times or more. The rearrangement joins TRBV20-1 to TRBJ2-5, with D tentatively TRBD2 (5 bases). The germline CDR1 and CDR2 sequences are DFQATT and SNEGSKA (reference sequence). Trimming removed 6 bases from V and 5 bases from J, with 19 bases in between. This CDR3 comprises 14 residues. For the CDR3, the DNA is TGCAGTGCGGGCCCCCGCGGGTTGTTGGAGACCCAGTACTTC. It specifies CSAGPRGLLETQYF.

At least ten counts were recorded for this clone. A much larger clonotype is one base distant, so this may be a read error. The V gene is TRBV11-2, the J gene TRBJ1-1; D unclear. Germline assignment: CDR1 SGHAT and CDR2 FQNNGV. The CDR3 is made up of 12 amino acids. The CDR3 nucleotides are TGTGCCAGCAGCTTGTTCGAAGGGAAAGCTCTCTTT. Residues: CASSLFEGKALF.

In this sample, this clone turned up many times. The V gene is TRBV2, the J gene TRBJ1-1, with D unresolved. Germline V gives CDR1 SNHLY, CDR2 FYNNEI. V was shortened by 5 bases and J by 2 bases, with 9 bases between the two germline ends. The CDR3 is made up of 13 amino acids. CDR3 sequence reads: CASSRDPNTEAFF. The CDR3 nucleotides read TGTGCCAGCAGTCGAGACCCCAACACTGAAGCTTTCTTT.

In its sample, this clone is medium-sized. This chain links TRBV28 with TRBJ1-1, with D hard to call. The CDR3 has 17 amino acids. Trimming took off 6 bases at V and 9 bases at J, with 29 bases between the two ends. Per the germline V gene, CDR1 is MDHEN and CDR2 is SYDVKM. The CDR3 sequence is CASSPRLYSPRVQKAFF. For the CDR3, the DNA is TGTGCCAGCAGCCCCCGTTTATACTCTCCTAGGGTCCAGAAAGCTTTCTTT.

This clone was found a few times. The chain combines TRBV6-4 with TRBJ2-2, with 8 bases fitting TRBD1. The V gene end was trimmed by 5 bases and the J gene end by 4 bases; junction bases not matched to a gene: 3. The CDR3 runs 14 residues. The V gene's germline CDR1 is MRHNA and CDR2 SNTAGT. CDR3 bases: TGTGCCAGCAGTATCACAGGGGGCACCGGGGAGCTGTTTTTT. Translated, it gives CASSITGGTGELFF.

The chain links TRBV7-3 to TRBJ2-1, with D perhaps matching TRBD1 (6 bases). V gave up 2 bases and J gave up 7 bases, with 15 bases separating them. This CDR3 region has 15 residues. In germline, CDR1 is SGHTA, CDR2 FQGTGA. CDR3 sequence: CASSLVGGDGNEQFF. The CDR3 bases are TGTGCCAGCAGCTTAGTAGGGGGAGACGGGAATGAGCAGTTCTTC.

The rearrangement links TRBV2 to TRBJ2-5, with D tentatively TRBD1 or TRBD2 (5 bases each). The germline CDR1 and CDR2 sequences are SNHLY and FYNNEI. The CDR3 is 13 residues long. Trimming shortened V by 7 bases and J by 2 bases, and 11 bases separated the two germline ends. Written as DNA, the CDR3 is TGTGCCAGCACTAGGGACCGGCAAGAGACCCAGTACTTC. It encodes CASTRDRQETQYF. Using reference TRBV2 and TRBJ2-5 for the parts outside the CDR3, the full variable domain is EPEVTQTPSHQVTQMGQEVILRCVPISNHLYFYWYRQILGQKVEFLVSFYNNEISEKSEIFDDQFSVERPDGSNFTLKIRSTKLEDSAMYFCASTRDRQETQYFGPGTRLLVL.

The V and J genes are TRBV6-2 or TRBV6-3 and TRBJ1-2; 7 bases are shared with TRBD1. Germline loops: CDR1 MNHEY, CDR2 SVGEGT. The CDR3 consists of 12 residues. The V gene end was trimmed by 3 bases and the J gene end by 9 bases; junction bases not matched to a gene: 4. The CDR3 sequence: CASSYDRASYTF. CDR3 DNA sequence: TGTGCCAGCAGTTATGACAGGGCGAGCTACACCTTC.

Ten or more counts support this clone. V and J are TRBV5-6 and TRBJ2-5; 8 bases align to TRBD2. Germline-derived CDR1 and CDR2 are SGHDT and YYEEEE. The CDR3 loop spans 17 amino acids. V lost 0 bases and J lost 5; bases outside the gene matches: 12. In DNA, the CDR3 is TGTGCCAGCAGCTTGGCCGGCGGGGGGCCGGTATATGAGACCCAGTACTTC. Translation gives CASSLAGGGPVYETQYF. The full variable domain, with the rest looked up from reference TRBV5-6 and TRBJ2-5, is DAGVTQSPTHLIKTRGQQVTLRCSPKSGHDTVSWYQQALGQGPQFIFQYYEEEERQRGNFPDRFSGHQFPNYSSELNVNALLLGDSALYLCASSLAGGGPVYETQYFGPGTRLLVL.

This clone was recorded a few times. This could be a read error, since a much larger clone is one nucleotide away. The V call is TRBV5-6, the J call TRBJ2-3; TRBD1 is a possible D gene (5 bases). With 4 bases removed from V and 4 bases from J, the gap between germline ends came to 13 bases. Germline CDR1 SGHDT, CDR2 YYEEEE. The CDR3 has 14 amino acids. The CDR3 region has the DNA TGTGCCAGCAGCACCAGGGTCCTGTCAGATACGCAGTATTTT. It translates to CASSTRVLSDTQYF.

With regard to this clone: The CDR3 end shows no conserved phenylalanine or tryptophan, and so a read error is likely. No DNA is shown, since the ends of the CDR3 on it are uncertain; the CDR3 is the one TCRdb lists. The chain has TRBV6-1 and TRBJ1-2; the table's TRBD1 call for D was not verified on the DNA. Germline CDR1 reads MNHNS; CDR2 reads SASEGT. The length of the CDR3 is 13 amino acids, counting both ends. CDR3 sequence reads: CASSQRASHGYNL.

This clone is medium-sized by share. DNA for the CDR3: TGTGCCAGCAGTCGTACGGCAGGGGCCTACAATGAGCAGTTCTTC. It translates to CASSRTAGAYNEQFF. The chain links TRBV12-3 or TRBV12-4 to TRBJ2-1, with D tentatively TRBD1 (6 bases). Trimming shortened V by 5 bases and J by 2 bases, and 13 bases separated the two germline ends. The CDR3 has 15 amino acids.

To note about this clone: Compared with germline, one end of the junction differs, possibly owing to a read error. V gene TRBV28 combines with J gene TRBJ2-2, with D perhaps TRBD2 (5 bases). The germline V gene encodes CDR1 MDHEN and CDR2 SYDVKM. The length of the CDR3 is 16 residues. Here the CDR3 DNA reads TGTGCCAGCAGGACTGAGGTCAGCCCCCAGCACCGGGGAGCTGTTTTT. Amino acid sequence: CASRTEVSPQHRGAVF.

The rearrangement joins TRBV5-5 to TRBJ1-2; D is unclear. CDR1 is SGHKS, CDR2 YYEKEE, per germline (reference sequence). The CDR3 loop spans 13 amino acids. Trimming removed 7 bases from V and 2 bases from J, with 12 bases in between. DNA of the CDR3: TGTGCCAGCGGCGACGGGTGGAACTATGGCTACACCTTC. This translates into CASGDGWNYGYTF. The full variable domain, with the rest looked up from reference TRBV5-5 and TRBJ1-2, is DAGVTQSPTHLIKTRGQQVTLRCSPISGHKSVSWYQQVLGQGPQFIFQYYEKEERGRGNFPDRFSARQFPNYSSELNVNALLLGDSALYLCASGDGWNYGYTFGSGTRLTVV.

This clone is medium-sized (0.01 to 0.1%). The chain links TRBV6-1 to TRBJ2-5; tentatively, D is TRBD1 (6 bases). V lost 2 bases and J 4 bases, leaving 14 bases between the germline ends. CDR3 length: 15 amino acids. The germline gives CDR1 MNHNS, CDR2 SASEGT. The CDR3 sequence: CASSERHRARETQYF. In DNA, the CDR3 is TGTGCCAGCAGTGAACGCCACAGGGCCCGAGAGACCCAGTACTTC.

Ten or more counts support this clone. J is TRBJ1-1 and V is TRBV13, with 7 bases aligning to TRBD1. The germline V gene encodes CDR1 PRHDT and CDR2 FYEKMQ (reference sequence). The CDR3 contains 14 residues. Losses at the gene ends were 1 base for V and 2 bases for J; bases not matched to a gene: 1. The CDR3 DNA reads as TGTGCCAGCAGCTTAGCAGGGGGTAACACTGAAGCTTTCTTT. This translates into CASSLAGGNTEAFF.

This clone was found once. Possible read error: a much larger clone is one base away. J is TRBJ2-1 and V is TRBV5-4, with 7 bases identical to TRBD2. This CDR3 has 12 amino acids. Germline CDR1 is SGHNT and CDR2 is YYREEE (reference sequence). CDR3 in DNA: TGTGTCAGCAGCTTTAGCGGGAATGAGCAGTTCTTC. Translating it yields CVSSFSGNEQFF.

By proportion, this clone is medium-sized (0.01 to 0.1%). The chain combines TRBV11-1 with TRBJ2-7; unclear D gene. CDR1 is SGHAT, CDR2 FQDESV, per germline (reference sequence). The length of the CDR3 is 13 residues. Trimming pared 5 bases from V and 3 bases from J, leaving 11 bases between. CDR3 loop: CASSTGPDYEQYF. For the CDR3, the DNA is TGTGCCAGCAGCACCGGGCCAGACTACGAGCAGTACTTC.

The genes are TRBV28 and TRBJ1-2; no firm D call. CDR1 and CDR2 (germline): MDHEN, SYDVKM. The CDR3 has 15 amino acids. Trimming stripped 7 bases from V and 3 bases from J, with 18 bases between. CDR3 residues: CASIQRLLYYYGYTF. The CDR3 coding sequence is TGTGCCAGCATCCAAAGGCTGCTATATTACTATGGCTACACCTTC.

This chain links TRBV15 with TRBJ2-3; 7 bases line up with TRBD2. The CDR3 runs to 15 residues. Germline lookup yields CDR1 LNHNV and CDR2 YYDKDF (reference sequence). Trimming cost V 0 bases and J 3 bases; bases outside gene matches: 3. The CDR3 nucleotides read TGTGCCACCAGCAGAGAGTGGGGGGGGACAGATACGCAGTATTTT. As protein: CATSREWGGTDTQYF.

This rearrangement joins TRBV18 to TRBJ2-7; the match to TRBD2 covers 12 bases. Losses at the gene ends were 3 bases for V and 3 bases for J; bases not matched to a gene: 0. The germline CDR1 and CDR2 sequences are KGHSH and LQKENI. The CDR3 loop spans 14 amino acids. As DNA, the CDR3 is TGTGCCAGCTCACCGGGACTAGCGGGCTACGAGCAGTACTTC. Translating gives CASSPGLAGYEQYF. Full variable domain (missing parts from reference TRBV18 and TRBJ2-7): NAGVMQNPRHLVRRRGQEARLRCSPMKGHSHVYWYRQLPEEGLKFMVYLQKENIIDESGMPKERFSAEFPKEGPSILRIQQVVRGDSAAYFCASSPGLAGYEQYFGPGTRLTVT.

In this sample, this clone turned up once. The junction differs from germline at one of its ends, possibly a read error. The CDR3 DNA sequence: TGCTCCAGCAGCTTGAGCTCGGTAATCAGATGGCCTGCGAACACCGGGGAGCTGTTTTTT. Translation gives CSSSLSSVIRWPANTGELFF. The V gene is TRBV5-1, the J gene TRBJ2-2; D gene uncertain. The germline V gene encodes CDR1 SGHRS and CDR2 YFSETQ. This CDR3 comprises 20 residues.

This clone was seen at least ten times. The rearrangement links TRBV20-1 to TRBJ2-5, with unresolved D. This CDR3 contains 11 residues. Trimming removed 2 bases from V and 0 bases from J, with 1 base in between. Germline CDR1 reads DFQATT; CDR2 reads SNEGSKA (reference sequence). In DNA form, the CDR3 reads TGCAGTGCTAGAAACCAAGAGACCCAGTACTTC. Amino acids: CSARNQETQYF.

In its sample, this clone was seen once. This rearrangement joins TRBV7-8 to TRBJ2-6, with D perhaps TRBD2 (6 bases). Trimming shortened V by 8 bases and J by 2 bases, and 13 bases separated the two germline ends. The CDR3 loop spans 15 amino acids. CDR1 SGHVS and CDR2 FQNEAQ come from the germline V gene. The CDR3 coding sequence is TGTGCCAGCGCGCCCTCGGGAGCTGGGGCCAACGTCCTGACTTTC. This encodes CASAPSGAGANVLTF. The full variable domain, its missing parts supplied by reference TRBV7-8 and TRBJ2-6, is GAGVSQSPRYKVAKRGQDVALRCDPISGHVSLFWYQQALGQGPEFLTYFQNEAQLDKSGLPSDRFFAERPEGSVSTLKIQRTQQEDSAVYLCASAPSGAGANVLTFGAGSRLTVL.